This T cell receptor (beta chain) was observed in a study of high-grade serous ovarian cancer treatment subgroups. In the study overall: Samples averaged approximately 15,000 reads and about 7,100 unique TCR beta rearrangements. Study results and limitations: Different patients shared almost no repertoire; same-patient tumors shared 0.11 to 0.79. Only CDR3 was analyzed; CDR1 and CDR2 were not. Bulk tumor TCR sequencing gave no spatial information.

Some clones are missing from TCRdb's copy, which holds only in-frame ones; the method was immunoSEQ multiplex PCR. Of roughly 5,300 clones in the sample, more than 60% are singletons; the top ten hold roughly 5.2%. This CDR3 region has 14 residues. Germline V gene sequence: CDR1 SGDLS, CDR2 YYNGEE. V lost 3 bases to trimming and J lost 0 bases; unmatched junction nucleotides: 2. This clone was detected only a few times. Its specificity is unknown. Tumor samples were obtained before definitive surgery or chemotherapy. This sequence was found in a human patient with high-grade serous ovarian cancer. The V call is TRBV9, the J call TRBJ1-1; 7 nucleotides agree with TRBD1. Material: tumor tissue. The CDR3 loop is CASSEGQLNTEAFF. CDR3 coding DNA: TGTGCCAGCAGCGAGGGACAGCTGAACACTGAAGCTTTCTTT.